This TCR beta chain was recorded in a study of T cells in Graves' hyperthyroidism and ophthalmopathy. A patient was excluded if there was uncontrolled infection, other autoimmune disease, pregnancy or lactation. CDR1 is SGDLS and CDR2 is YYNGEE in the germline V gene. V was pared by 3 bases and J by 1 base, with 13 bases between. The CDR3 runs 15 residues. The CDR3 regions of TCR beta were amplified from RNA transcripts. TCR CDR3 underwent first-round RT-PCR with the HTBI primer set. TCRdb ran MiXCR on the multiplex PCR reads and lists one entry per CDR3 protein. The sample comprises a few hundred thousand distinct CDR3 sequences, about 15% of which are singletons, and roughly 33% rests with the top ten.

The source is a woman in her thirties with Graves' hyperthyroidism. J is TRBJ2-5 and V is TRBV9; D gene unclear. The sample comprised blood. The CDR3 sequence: CASSGTSWGQETQYF. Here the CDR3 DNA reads TGTGCCAGCAGCGGGACCTCGTGGGGCCAAGAGACCCAGTACTTC.